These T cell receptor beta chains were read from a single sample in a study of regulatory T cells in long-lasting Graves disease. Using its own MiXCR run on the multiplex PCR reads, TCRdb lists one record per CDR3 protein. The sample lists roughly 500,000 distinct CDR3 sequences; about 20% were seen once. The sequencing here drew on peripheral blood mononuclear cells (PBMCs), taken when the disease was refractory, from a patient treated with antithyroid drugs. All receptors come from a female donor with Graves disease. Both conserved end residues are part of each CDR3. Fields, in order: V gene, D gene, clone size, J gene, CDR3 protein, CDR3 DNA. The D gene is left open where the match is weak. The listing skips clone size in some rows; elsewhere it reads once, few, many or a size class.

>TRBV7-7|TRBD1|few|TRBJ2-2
CASSSRQGRAFGELFF
TGTGCTAGCAGCTCCAGACAGGGCCGGGCGTTCGGGGAGCTGTTTTTT
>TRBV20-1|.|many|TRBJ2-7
CSARDRGEISYEQYF
TGCAGTGCTAGAGATCGCGGGGAGATCTCCTACGAGCAGTACTTC
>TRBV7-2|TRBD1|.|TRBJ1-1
CASSLMDRGTTEAFF
TGTGCCAGCAGCTTAATGGACAGGGGAACTACTGAAGCTTTCTTT
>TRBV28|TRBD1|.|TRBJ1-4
CASSTGTGYSDEKLFF
TGTGCCAGCAGCACCGGGACAGGGTATTCGGATGAAAAACTGTTTTTT
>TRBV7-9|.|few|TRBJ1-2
CASSLTGDANYGYTF
TGTGCCAGCAGCTTAACGGGGGACGCTAACTATGGCTACACCTTC
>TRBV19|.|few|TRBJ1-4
CASSGHEKLFF
TGTGCCAGTAGTGGACATGAAAAACTGTTTTTT
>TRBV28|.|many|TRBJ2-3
CASSSALLRADTQYF
TGTGCCAGCAGTTCCGCGTTGCTACGAGCAGATACGCAGTATTTT
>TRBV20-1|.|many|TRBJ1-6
CSARESRGNSPLHF
TGCAGTGCTAGAGAGAGTAGGGGCAATTCACCCCTCCACTTT
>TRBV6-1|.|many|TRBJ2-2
CASSNRETGELFF
TGTGCCAGCAGCAACAGGGAAACCGGGGAGCTGTTTTTT
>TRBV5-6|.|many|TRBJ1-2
CASSHLGQPNYGYTF
TGTGCCAGCAGCCACCTGGGACAACCTAACTATGGCTACACCTTC
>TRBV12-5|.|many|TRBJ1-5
CASALGANQPQHF
TGTGCTAGTGCCCTAGGGGCCAATCAGCCCCAGCATTTT
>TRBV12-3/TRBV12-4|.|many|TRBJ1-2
CASSPHHRGGYGYTF
TGTGCCAGCAGTCCACATCACCGGGGGGGCTATGGCTACACCTTC
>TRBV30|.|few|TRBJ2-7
CAWSQGVLSYEQYF
TGTGCCTGGAGCCAGGGAGTTTTATCCTACGAGCAGTACTTC
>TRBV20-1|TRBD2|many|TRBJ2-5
CSANGGNQETQHF
TGCAGTGCTAACGGGGGGAACCAAGAGACCCAGCACTTC
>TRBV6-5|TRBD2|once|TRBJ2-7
CASSSTLAGGLSSYEQYF
TGTGCCAGCAGTTCAACCTTAGCGGGAGGTCTTAGCTCCTACGAGCAGTACTTC
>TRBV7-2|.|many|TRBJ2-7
CASSLWGDGSYEQYF
TGTGCCAGCAGCTTATGGGGAGATGGCTCCTACGAGCAGTACTTC
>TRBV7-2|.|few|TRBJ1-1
CASSLAPPLSRVEAFF
TGTGCCAGCAGCTTAGCTCCCCCATTATCGCGAGTTGAAGCTTTCTTT
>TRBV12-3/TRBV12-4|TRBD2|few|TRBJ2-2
CASSSRTSGYGSPGELFF
TGTGCCAGCAGTTCTCGGACTAGCGGGTATGGTTCGCCCGGGGAGCTGTTTTTT
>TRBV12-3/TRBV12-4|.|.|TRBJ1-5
CASSHQGNGEPQHF
TGTGCCAGCAGCCATCAGGGAAATGGAGAGCCCCAGCATTTT
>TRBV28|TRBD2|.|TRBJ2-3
CATKASGLLNTQYF
TGTGCCACCAAAGCTAGCGGGCTGCTTAATACGCAGTATTTT
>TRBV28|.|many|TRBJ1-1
CASSLPGQEAFF
TGTGCCAGCAGTTTGCCGGGACAAGAAGCTTTCTTT
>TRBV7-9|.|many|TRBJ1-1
CASSLPRGRGTEAFF
TGTGCCAGCAGCCTACCGAGAGGGCGTGGCACTGAAGCTTTCTTT
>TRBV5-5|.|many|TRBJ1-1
CASSLWGGTEAFF
TGTGCCAGCAGTCTTTGGGGGGGTACTGAAGCTTTCTTT
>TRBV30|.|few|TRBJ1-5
CAWMNGRSLNQPQHF
TGTGCCTGGATGAACGGACGGAGCCTCAATCAGCCCCAGCATTTT
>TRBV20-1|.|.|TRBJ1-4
CSARDTQGTNEKLFF
TGCAGTGCTAGAGATACTCAGGGAACTAATGAAAAACTGTTTTTT
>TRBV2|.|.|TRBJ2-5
CASSSNNPRYNRASGETQYF
TGTGCCAGCAGTAGCAACAATCCTCGCTATAACAGGGCCTCTGGTGAGACCCAGTACTTC
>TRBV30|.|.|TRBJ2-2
CAWTRQVNTGELFF
TGTGCCTGGACCCGACAGGTGAACACCGGGGAGCTGTTTTTT
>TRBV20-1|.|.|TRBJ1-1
CSARGRQGIVYTEAFF
TGCAGTGCTAGAGGAAGGCAGGGGATCGTATACACTGAAGCTTTCTTT
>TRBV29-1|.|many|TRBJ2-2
CSIPGPSTGELFF
TGCAGCATACCGGGGCCTTCGACCGGGGAGCTGTTTTTT
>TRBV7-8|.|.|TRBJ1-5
CASSLTGLTGNQPQHF
TGTGCCAGCAGCTTAACGGGGCTCACGGGCAATCAGCCCCAGCATTTT
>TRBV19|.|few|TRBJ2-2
CASSIDRPGELFF
TGTGCCAGTAGTATTGACCGTCCCGGGGAGCTGTTTTTT
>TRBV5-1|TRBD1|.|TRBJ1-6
CASSWDSGESPLHF
TGCGCCAGCAGCTGGGACAGCGGGGAGTCACCCCTCCACTTT
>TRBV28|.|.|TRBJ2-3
CASSLVQGSTDTQYF
TGTGCCAGCAGTTTAGTTCAGGGAAGCACAGATACGCAGTATTTT
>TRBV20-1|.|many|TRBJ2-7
CSAWDQTYEQYF
TGCAGTGCTTGGGACCAAACCTACGAGCAGTACTTC